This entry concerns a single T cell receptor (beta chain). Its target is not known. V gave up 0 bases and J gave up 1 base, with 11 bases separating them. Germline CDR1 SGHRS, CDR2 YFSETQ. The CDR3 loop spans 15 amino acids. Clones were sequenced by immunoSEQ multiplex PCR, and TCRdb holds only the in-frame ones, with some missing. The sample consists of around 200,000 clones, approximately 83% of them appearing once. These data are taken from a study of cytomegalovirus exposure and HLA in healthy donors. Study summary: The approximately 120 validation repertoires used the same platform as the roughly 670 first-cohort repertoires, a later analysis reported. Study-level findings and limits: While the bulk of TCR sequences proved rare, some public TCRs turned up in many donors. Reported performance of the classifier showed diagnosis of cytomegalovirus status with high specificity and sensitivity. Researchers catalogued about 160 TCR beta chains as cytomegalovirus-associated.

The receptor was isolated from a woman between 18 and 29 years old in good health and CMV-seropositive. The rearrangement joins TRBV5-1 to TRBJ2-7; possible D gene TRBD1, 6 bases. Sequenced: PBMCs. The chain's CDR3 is CASSLALGGSYEQYF. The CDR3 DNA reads TGCGCCAGCAGCTTGGCTCTAGGGGGATCCTACGAGCAGTACTTC. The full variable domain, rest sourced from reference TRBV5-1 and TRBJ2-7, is KAGVTQTPRYLIKTRGQQVTLSCSPISGHRSVSWYQQTPGQGLQFLFEYFSETQRNKGNFPGRFSGRQFSNSRSEMNVSTLELGDSALYLCASSLALGGSYEQYFGPGTRLTVT.